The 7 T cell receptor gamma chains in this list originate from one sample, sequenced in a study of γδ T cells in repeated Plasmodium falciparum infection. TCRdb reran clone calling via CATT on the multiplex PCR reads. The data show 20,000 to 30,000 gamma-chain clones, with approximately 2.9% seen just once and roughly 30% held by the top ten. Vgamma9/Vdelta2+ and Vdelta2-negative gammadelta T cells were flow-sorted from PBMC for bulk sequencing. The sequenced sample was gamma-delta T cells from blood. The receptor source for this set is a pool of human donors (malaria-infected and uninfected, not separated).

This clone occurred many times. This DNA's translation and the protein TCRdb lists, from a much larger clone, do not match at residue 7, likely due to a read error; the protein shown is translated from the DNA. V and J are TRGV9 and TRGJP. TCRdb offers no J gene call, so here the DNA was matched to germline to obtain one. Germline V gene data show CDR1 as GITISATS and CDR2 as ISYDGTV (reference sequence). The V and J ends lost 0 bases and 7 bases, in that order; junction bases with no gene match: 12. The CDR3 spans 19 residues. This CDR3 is CALWEVNLVRELGKKIKVF. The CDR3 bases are TGTGCCTTGTGGGAGGTGAATTTGGTGAGGGAGTTGGGCAAAAAAATCAAGGTATTT.

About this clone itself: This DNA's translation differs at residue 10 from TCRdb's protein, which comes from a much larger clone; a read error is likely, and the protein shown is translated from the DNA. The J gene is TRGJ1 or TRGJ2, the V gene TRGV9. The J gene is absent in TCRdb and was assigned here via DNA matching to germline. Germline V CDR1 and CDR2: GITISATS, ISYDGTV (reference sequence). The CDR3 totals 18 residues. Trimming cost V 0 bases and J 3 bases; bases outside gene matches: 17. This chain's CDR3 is CALWEVLQSTGIYYKKLF. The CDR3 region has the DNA TGTGCCTTGTGGGAGGTGCTCCAAAGTACTGGGATTTATTATAAGAAACTCTTT.

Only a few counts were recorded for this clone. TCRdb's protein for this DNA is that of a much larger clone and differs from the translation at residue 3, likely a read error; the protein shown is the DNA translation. The CDR3 DNA follows: TGTGCCTTCTGGGTGATCACTGGTTGGTTCAAGATATTT. Protein product: CAFWVITGWFKIF. This chain joins TRGV9 and TRGJP1. TCRdb is silent on the J gene; assignment here came from matching the DNA to germline. The CDR3 loop spans 13 amino acids. Germline-derived CDR1 and CDR2 are GITISATS and ISYDGTV (reference sequence).

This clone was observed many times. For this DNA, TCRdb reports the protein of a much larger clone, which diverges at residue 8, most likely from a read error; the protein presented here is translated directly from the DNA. In nucleotides, the CDR3 is TGTGCCTTGTGGGAGGTTAGGAGAATCAAGGTATTT. Encoded protein: CALWEVRRIKVF. The chain employs TRGV9 and TRGJP. The V gene end was trimmed by 1 base and the J gene end by 21 bases; junction bases not matched to a gene: 6. The CDR3 extends over 12 amino acids. Germline loops: CDR1 GITISATS, CDR2 ISYDGTV (reference sequence).

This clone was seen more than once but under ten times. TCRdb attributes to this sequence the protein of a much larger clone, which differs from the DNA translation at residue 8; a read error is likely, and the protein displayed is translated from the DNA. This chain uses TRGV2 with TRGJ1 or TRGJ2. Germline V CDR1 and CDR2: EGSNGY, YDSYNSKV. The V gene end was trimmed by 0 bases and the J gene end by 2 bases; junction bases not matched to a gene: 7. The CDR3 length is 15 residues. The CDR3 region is CATWDGPPHYYKKLF. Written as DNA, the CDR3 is TGTGCCACCTGGGACGGGCCGCCCCATTATTATAAGAAACTCTTT.

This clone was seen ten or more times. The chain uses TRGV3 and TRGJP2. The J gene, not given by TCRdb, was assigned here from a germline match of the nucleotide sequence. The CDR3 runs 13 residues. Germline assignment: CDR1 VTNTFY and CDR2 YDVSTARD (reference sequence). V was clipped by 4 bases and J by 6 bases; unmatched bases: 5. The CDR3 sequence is CATWECCDWIKTF. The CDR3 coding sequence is TGTGCCACCTGGGAATGTTGTGATTGGATCAAGACGTTT.

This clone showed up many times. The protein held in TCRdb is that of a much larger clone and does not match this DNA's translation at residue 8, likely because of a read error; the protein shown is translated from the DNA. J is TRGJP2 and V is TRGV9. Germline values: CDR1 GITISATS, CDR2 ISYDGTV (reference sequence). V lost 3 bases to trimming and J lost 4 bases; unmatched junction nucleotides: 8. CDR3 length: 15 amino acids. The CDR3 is CALWEPVDSDWIKTF. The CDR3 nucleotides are TGTGCCTTGTGGGAGCCGGTCGATAGTGATTGGATCAAGACGTTT.